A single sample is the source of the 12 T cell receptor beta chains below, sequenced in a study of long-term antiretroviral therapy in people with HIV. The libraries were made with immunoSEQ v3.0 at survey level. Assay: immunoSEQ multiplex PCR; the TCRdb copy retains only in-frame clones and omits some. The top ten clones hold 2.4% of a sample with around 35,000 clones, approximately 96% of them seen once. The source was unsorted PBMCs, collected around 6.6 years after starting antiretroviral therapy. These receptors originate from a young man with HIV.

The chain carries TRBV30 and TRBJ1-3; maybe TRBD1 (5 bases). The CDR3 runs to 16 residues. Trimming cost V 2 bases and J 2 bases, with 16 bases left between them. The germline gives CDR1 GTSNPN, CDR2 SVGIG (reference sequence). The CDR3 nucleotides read TGTGCCTGGAGTCCGCTCCAGGGAAGCCCTGGAAACACCATATATTTT. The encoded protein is CAWSPLQGSPGNTIYF.

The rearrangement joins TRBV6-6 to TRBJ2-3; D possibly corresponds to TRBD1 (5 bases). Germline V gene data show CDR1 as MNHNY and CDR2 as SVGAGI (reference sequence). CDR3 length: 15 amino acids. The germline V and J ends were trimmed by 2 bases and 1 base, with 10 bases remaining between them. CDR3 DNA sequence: TGTGCCAGCAGTTACGGGCAGGGCCGCACAGATACGCAGTATTTT. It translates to CASSYGQGRTDTQYF.

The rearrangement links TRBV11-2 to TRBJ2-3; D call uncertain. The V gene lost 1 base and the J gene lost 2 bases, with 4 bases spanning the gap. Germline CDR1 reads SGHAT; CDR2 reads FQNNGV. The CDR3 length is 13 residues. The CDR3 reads CASSLGVTDTQYF. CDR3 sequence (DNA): TGTGCCAGCAGCTTAGGGGTCACAGATACGCAGTATTTT.

In DNA, the CDR3 is TGTGCCAGTAGTATAGATCGTCCAGGAATGTATAGCAATCAGCCCCAGCATTTT. The encoded protein is CASSIDRPGMYSNQPQHF. V and J are TRBV19 and TRBJ1-5, with no clear D. The CDR3 contains 18 residues. V was shortened by 0 bases and J by 0 bases, with 15 bases between the two germline ends. Germline values: CDR1 LNHDA, CDR2 SQIVND (reference sequence).

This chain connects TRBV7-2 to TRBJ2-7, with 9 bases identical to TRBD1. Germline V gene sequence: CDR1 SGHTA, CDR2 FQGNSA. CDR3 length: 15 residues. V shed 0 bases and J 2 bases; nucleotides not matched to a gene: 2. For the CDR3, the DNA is TGTGCCAGCAGCTTAGCAGGACAGGGGACCTACGAGCAGTACTTC. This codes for CASSLAGQGTYEQYF.

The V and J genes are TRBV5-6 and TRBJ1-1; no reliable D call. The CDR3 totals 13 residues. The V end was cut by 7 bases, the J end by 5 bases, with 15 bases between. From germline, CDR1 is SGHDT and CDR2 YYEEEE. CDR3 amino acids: CASFQDPLTEAFF. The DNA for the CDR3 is TGTGCCAGCTTCCAGGACCCTCTAACTGAAGCTTTCTTT.

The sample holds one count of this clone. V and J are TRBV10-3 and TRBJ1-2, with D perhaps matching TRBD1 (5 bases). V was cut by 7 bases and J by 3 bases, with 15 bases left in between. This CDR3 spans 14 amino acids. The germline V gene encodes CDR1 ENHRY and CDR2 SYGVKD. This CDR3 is CAINQNRWDYGYTF. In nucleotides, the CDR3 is TGTGCCATCAACCAGAACAGGTGGGACTATGGCTACACCTTC.

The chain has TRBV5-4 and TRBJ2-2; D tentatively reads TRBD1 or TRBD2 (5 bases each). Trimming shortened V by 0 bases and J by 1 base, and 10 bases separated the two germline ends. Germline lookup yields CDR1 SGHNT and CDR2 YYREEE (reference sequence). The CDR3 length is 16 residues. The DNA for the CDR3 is TGTGCCAGCAGCTTGGCCCAGGGAGTGAACACCGGGGAGCTGTTTTTT. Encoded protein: CASSLAQGVNTGELFF.

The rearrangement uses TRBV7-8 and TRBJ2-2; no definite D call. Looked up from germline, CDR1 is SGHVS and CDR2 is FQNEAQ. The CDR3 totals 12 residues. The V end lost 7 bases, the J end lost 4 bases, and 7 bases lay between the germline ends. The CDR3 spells CASKSITGELFF. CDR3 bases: TGTGCCAGCAAATCAATCACCGGGGAGCTGTTTTTT.

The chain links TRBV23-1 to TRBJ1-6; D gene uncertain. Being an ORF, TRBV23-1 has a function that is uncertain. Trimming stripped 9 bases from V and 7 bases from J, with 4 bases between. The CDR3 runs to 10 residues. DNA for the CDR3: TGCGCCAGGTTAAATTCACCCCTCCACTTT. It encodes CARLNSPLHF.

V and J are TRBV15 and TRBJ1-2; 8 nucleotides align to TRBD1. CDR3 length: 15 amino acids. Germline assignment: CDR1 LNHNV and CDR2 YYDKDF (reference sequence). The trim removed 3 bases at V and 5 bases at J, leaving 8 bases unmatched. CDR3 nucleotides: TGTGCCACCAGCAGTCTTCAGGGGGCGCCTTATGGCTACACCTTC. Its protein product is CATSSLQGAPYGYTF.

In DNA, the CDR3 is TGTGCCAGCAGCTTAGGGGGCAGTTTCAATGAGCAGTTCTTC. This encodes CASSLGGSFNEQFF. The rearrangement joins TRBV7-2 to TRBJ2-1; a possible D gene is TRBD1 (5 bases). This CDR3 is built from 14 residues. Germline V gene data show CDR1 as SGHTA and CDR2 as FQGNSA. Trimming removed 1 base at V and 6 bases at J, with 10 bases between.